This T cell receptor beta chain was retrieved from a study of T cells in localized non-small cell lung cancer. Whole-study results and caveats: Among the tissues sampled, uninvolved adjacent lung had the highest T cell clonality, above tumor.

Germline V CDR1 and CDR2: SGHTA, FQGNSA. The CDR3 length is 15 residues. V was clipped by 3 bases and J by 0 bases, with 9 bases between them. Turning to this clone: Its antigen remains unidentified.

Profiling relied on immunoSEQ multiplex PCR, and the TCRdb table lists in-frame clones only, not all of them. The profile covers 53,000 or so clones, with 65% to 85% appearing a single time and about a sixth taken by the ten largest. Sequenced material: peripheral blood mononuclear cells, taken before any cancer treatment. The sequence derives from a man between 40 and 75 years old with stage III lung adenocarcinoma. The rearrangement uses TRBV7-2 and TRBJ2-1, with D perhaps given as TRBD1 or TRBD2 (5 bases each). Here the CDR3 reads CASSLGESSYNEQFF. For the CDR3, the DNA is TGTGCCAGCAGCTTGGGGGAGAGCTCCTACAATGAGCAGTTCTTC. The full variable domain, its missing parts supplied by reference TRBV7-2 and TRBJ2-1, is GAGVSQSPSNKVTEKGKDVELRCDPISGHTALYWYRQSLGQGLEFLIYFQGNSAPDKSGLPSDRFSAERTGGSVSTLTIQRTQQEDSAVYLCASSLGESSYNEQFFGPGTRLTVL.